Listed below are T cell receptor beta chains from one sample, sequenced in a study of blood T cell repertoires in COVID-19. The table came from immunoSEQ multiplex PCR; TCRdb's copy has only in-frame clones and leaves some out. The table shows under 300,000 clones, with over 80% occurring only once. The sequencing sample was made of PBMCs or T cells enriched from blood (not recorded which). Source of these receptors: a woman aged 18-30 years who had recovered from COVID-19. Each CDR3 is given with its conserved first and last residue. A D gene is named only where the DNA matches it firmly. Not every row has a clone size; where given, it reads once, few, many or a size class.

j_call: TRBJ2-1
d_call: TRBD2
v_call: TRBV5-1
clone_size: once
cdr3_nt: TGCGCCAGCAGCTTGGCGGCTAGCGGGAGGTTAGAGCAGTTCTTC
cdr3_aa: CASSLAASGRLEQFF

j_call: TRBJ1-1
d_call: -
v_call: TRBV7-2
clone_size: -
cdr3_nt: TGTGCCAGCAGCTTAGTAGGCGCGGGGGTAGGGACTGAAGCTTTCTTT
cdr3_aa: CASSLVGAGVGTEAFF

j_call: TRBJ2-5
d_call: -
v_call: TRBV7-2
clone_size: -
cdr3_nt: TGTGCCAGCAGCTTAGGGGGGCCAGAGACCCAGTACTTC
cdr3_aa: CASSLGGPETQYF

j_call: TRBJ2-7
d_call: TRBD2
v_call: TRBV9
clone_size: -
cdr3_nt: TGTGCCAGCAGCCCGGGACTAGCGGCTAAAGAGCAGTACTTC
cdr3_aa: CASSPGLAAKEQYF

j_call: TRBJ1-1
d_call: TRBD1
v_call: TRBV11-2
clone_size: -
cdr3_nt: TGTGCCAGCAGCTTACCCCGGACAGGGAGGAACACTGAAGCTTTCTTT
cdr3_aa: CASSLPRTGRNTEAFF

j_call: TRBJ2-7
d_call: -
v_call: TRBV4-1
clone_size: -
cdr3_nt: TGCGCCAGCAGCCAAGAGGTGAGAGGTGCCTACGAGCAGTACTTC
cdr3_aa: CASSQEVRGAYEQYF

j_call: TRBJ1-1
d_call: -
v_call: TRBV24-1
clone_size: -
cdr3_nt: TGTGCCACCAGTGATTCCCGAGGGAGCTTAGAAGCTTTCTTT
cdr3_aa: CATSDSRGSLEAFF

j_call: TRBJ2-7
d_call: -
v_call: TRBV2
clone_size: -
cdr3_nt: TGTGCCAGCAGTGACAGGGGTGTAGAGGAGCAGTACTTC
cdr3_aa: CASSDRGVEEQYF

j_call: TRBJ2-2
d_call: TRBD2
v_call: TRBV7-2
clone_size: once
cdr3_nt: TGTGCCAGCAGCCGCGATCAGACTAGCGGGGGCCTCACCGGGGAGCTGTTTTTT
cdr3_aa: CASSRDQTSGGLTGELFF

j_call: TRBJ2-1
d_call: TRBD2
v_call: TRBV5-6
clone_size: -
cdr3_nt: TGTGCCAGCAGTGGAATCCTAGCGGAGAATTACAATGAGCAGTTCTTC
cdr3_aa: CASSGILAENYNEQFF